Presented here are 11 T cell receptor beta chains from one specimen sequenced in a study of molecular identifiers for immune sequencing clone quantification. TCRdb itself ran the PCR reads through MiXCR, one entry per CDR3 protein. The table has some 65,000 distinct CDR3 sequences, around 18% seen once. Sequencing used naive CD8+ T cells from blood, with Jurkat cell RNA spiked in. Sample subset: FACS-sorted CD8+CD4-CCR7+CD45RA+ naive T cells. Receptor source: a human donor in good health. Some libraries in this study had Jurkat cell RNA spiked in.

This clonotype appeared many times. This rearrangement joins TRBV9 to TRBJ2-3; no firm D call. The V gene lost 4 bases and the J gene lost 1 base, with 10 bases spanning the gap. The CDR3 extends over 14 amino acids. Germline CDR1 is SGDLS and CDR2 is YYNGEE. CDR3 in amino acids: CASSPETGTDTQYF. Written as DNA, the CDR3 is TGTGCCAGCAGCCCTGAGACCGGCACAGATACGCAGTATTTT.

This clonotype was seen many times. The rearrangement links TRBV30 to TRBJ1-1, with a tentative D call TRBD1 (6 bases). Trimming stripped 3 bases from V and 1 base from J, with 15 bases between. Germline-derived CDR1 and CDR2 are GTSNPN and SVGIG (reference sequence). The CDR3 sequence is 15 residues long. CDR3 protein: CAWSPGAGWNTEAFF. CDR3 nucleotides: TGTGCCTGGAGCCCGGGGGCAGGCTGGAACACTGAAGCTTTCTTT.

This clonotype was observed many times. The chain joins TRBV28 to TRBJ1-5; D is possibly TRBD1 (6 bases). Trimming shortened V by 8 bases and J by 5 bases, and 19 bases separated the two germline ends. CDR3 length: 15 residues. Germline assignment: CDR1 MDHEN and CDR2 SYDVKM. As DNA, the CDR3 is TGTGCCAGCCGGAAAAGGGGGGCCGGTTATCAGCCCCAGCATTTT. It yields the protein CASRKRGAGYQPQHF.

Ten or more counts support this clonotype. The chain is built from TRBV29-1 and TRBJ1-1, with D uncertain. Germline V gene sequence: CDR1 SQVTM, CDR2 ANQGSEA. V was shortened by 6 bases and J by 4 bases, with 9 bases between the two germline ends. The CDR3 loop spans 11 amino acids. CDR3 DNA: TGCAGCGTGAGGGTCGGCACTGAAGCTTTCTTT. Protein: CSVRVGTEAFF.

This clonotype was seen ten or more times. CDR3 in amino acids: CASSLTTGELFF. As DNA, the CDR3 is TGTGCCAGCAGCTTAACTACGGGGGAGCTGTTTTTT. The chain carries TRBV13 and TRBJ2-2; unclear D gene. The length of the CDR3 is 12 residues. Germline CDR1 and CDR2: PRHDT and FYEKMQ (reference sequence). Trimming stripped 2 bases from V and 8 bases from J, with 6 bases between.

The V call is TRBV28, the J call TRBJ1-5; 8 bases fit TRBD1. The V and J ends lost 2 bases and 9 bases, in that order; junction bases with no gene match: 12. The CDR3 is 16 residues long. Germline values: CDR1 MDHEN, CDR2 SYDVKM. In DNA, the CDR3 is TGTGCCAGCAGTTTACACAGGGGGTCTGGTATCCGGCCCCAGCATTTT. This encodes CASSLHRGSGIRPQHF.

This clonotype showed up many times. Here the CDR3 DNA reads TGTGCCAGCAGTTTAACTCGCCGGGTAGCTACGAACACCGGGGAGCTGTTTTTT. Translation: CASSLTRRVATNTGELFF. This sequence joins TRBV28 and TRBJ2-2; D not certain. Germline assignment: CDR1 MDHEN and CDR2 SYDVKM. The CDR3 consists of 18 residues. V dropped 2 bases and J dropped 0 bases, with 16 bases sitting between them.

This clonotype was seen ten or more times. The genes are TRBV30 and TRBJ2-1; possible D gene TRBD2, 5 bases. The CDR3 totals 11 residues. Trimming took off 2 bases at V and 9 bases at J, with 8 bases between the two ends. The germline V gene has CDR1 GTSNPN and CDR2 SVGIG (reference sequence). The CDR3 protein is CAWSLAVEQFF. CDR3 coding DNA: TGTGCCTGGAGTCTAGCTGTTGAGCAGTTCTTC.

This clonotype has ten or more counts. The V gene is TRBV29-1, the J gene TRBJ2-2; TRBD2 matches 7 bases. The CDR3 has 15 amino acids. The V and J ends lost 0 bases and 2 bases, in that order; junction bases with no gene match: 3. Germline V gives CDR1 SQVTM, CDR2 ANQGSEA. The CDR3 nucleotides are TGCAGCGTTGAAGATCGGGAGGACAACACCGGGGAGCTGTTTTTT. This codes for CSVEDREDNTGELFF.

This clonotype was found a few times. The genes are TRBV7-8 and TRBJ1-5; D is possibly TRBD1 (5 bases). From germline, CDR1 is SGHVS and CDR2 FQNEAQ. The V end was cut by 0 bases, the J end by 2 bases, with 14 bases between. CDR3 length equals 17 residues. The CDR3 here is CASSLAGGGLGNQPQHF. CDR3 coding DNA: TGTGCCAGCAGCTTAGCCGGGGGAGGGTTGGGCAATCAGCCCCAGCATTTT.

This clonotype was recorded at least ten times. As DNA, the CDR3 is TGTGCCAGCAGCCCAGTGGGACTAGCGGGAGATGAGCAGTTCTTC. Its translation: CASSPVGLAGDEQFF. The chain combines TRBV7-2 with TRBJ2-1, with 14 positions matching TRBD2. This CDR3 region has 15 residues. V shed 5 bases and J 8 bases; nucleotides not matched to a gene: 5. The germline V gene has CDR1 SGHTA and CDR2 FQGNSA. The variable domain in full, completed from reference TRBV7-2 and TRBJ2-1, reads GAGVSQSPSNKVTEKGKDVELRCDPISGHTALYWYRQSLGQGLEFLIYFQGNSAPDKSGLPSDRFSAERTGGSVSTLTIQRTQQEDSAVYLCASSPVGLAGDEQFFGPGTRLTVL.